These 24 T cell receptor beta chains originate from one sample sequenced in a study of PD-1 blockade in classical Hodgkin lymphoma. The sample's time point: cycle 4 day 1 (C4D1), after about 6 weeks of nivolumab. Relapses following autologous stem cell transplantation were seen in all patients, with brentuximab vedotin exposure varying. Purified CD4+ T cells were obtained from thawed PBMCs through magnetic negative selection. Profiled with immunoSEQ multiplex PCR; TCRdb holds only in-frame clones, not every one. The sample shows 15,000 to 20,000 clones, approximately 87% of them seen only once. The source was CD4+ T cells from blood, collected before the fourth cycle of nivolumab. The origin of the receptors is a human donor with classical Hodgkin lymphoma.

The V gene is TRBV29-1, the J gene TRBJ2-2; maybe TRBD1 (5 bases). This CDR3 spans 13 amino acids. V lost 4 bases, J lost 6 bases, and 12 bases lay in between. Germline-derived CDR1 and CDR2 are SQVTM and ANQGSEA. The CDR3 loop is CSVGTPRAGELFF. CDR3 sequence (DNA): TGCAGCGTTGGGACACCCCGGGCCGGGGAGCTGTTTTTT.

The CDR3 is CASRATSGMNTQYF. The CDR3 bases are TGTGCCAGCAGGGCGACTAGCGGGATGAATACGCAGTATTTT. The J gene is TRBJ2-3, the V gene TRBV27; 11 nucleotides agree with TRBD2. The V and J ends lost 6 bases and 7 bases, in that order; junction bases with no gene match: 6. The CDR3 spans 14 residues. Germline lookup yields CDR1 MNHEY and CDR2 SMNVEV (reference sequence).

This clone was seen a single time. The V call is TRBV28, the J call TRBJ2-7; TRBD1 agrees at 12 bases. This CDR3 contains 16 residues. V lost 6 bases, J lost 7 bases, and 13 bases stayed unmatched. Germline CDR1 is MDHEN and CDR2 is SYDVKM. The CDR3 nucleotides are TGTGCCAGCAGACGTGACGCCGGGACAGGGGGCGGAGAGCAGTACTTC. This codes for CASRRDAGTGGGEQYF. The variable domain in full, completed from reference TRBV28 and TRBJ2-7, reads DVKVTQSSRYLVKRTGEKVFLECVQDMDHENMFWYRQDPGLGLRLIYFSYDVKMKEKGDIPEGYSVSREKKERFSLILESASTNQTSMYLCASRRDAGTGGGEQYFGPGTRLTVT.

V usage is TRBV15 and J usage is TRBJ2-1; tentatively, D is TRBD2 (5 bases). Germline V gives CDR1 LNHNV, CDR2 YYDKDF (reference sequence). The CDR3 runs 13 residues. The ends were cut back, 3 bases at V and 10 bases at J, with 13 bases in the middle. The CDR3 DNA is TGTGCCACCAGCAGTCCCCGTGGGAGCGAGCAGTTCTTC. Its protein is CATSSPRGSEQFF.

The chain joins TRBV11-2 to TRBJ2-7; 7 bases match TRBD1. V lost 1 base, J lost 2 bases, and 5 bases stayed unmatched. Per germline, CDR1 SGHAT and CDR2 FQNNGV. There are 15 residues in the CDR3. CDR3 protein: CASSLVQGNTYEQYF. For the CDR3, the DNA is TGTGCCAGCAGCTTAGTACAGGGGAATACCTACGAGCAGTACTTC.

V gene TRBV7-2 combines with J gene TRBJ2-7; D perhaps matches TRBD1 (5 bases). Germline CDR1 reads SGHTA; CDR2 reads FQGNSA. The V end was cut by 1 base, the J end by 2 bases, with 12 bases between. The CDR3 is made up of 15 amino acids. Here the CDR3 reads CASSLGWSRAYEQYF. The CDR3 nucleotides are TGTGCCAGCAGCTTAGGGTGGAGCAGGGCCTACGAGCAGTACTTC.

The chain couples TRBV13 to TRBJ2-2, with D perhaps assigned TRBD1 or TRBD2 (5 bases each). The germline V gene has CDR1 PRHDT and CDR2 FYEKMQ (reference sequence). The length of the CDR3 is 13 residues. The germline V and J ends were trimmed by 3 bases and 6 bases, with 8 bases remaining between them. The DNA of the CDR3 is TGTGCCAGCAGCTTGTTGGGGGCCGGGGAGCTGTTTTTT. Translated: CASSLLGAGELFF.

The V gene is TRBV18, the J gene TRBJ1-5; 7 bases agree with TRBD1. This CDR3 comprises 15 residues. Germline assignment: CDR1 KGHSH and CDR2 LQKENI. The V segment lost 2 bases and the J segment 7 bases; nucleotides outside the gene matches: 8. The CDR3 DNA reads as TGTGCCAGCTCACCAGAAGCGACAGGGTACCAGCCCCAGCATTTT. Translated: CASSPEATGYQPQHF.

V and J are TRBV2 and TRBJ2-1, with 14 bases aligning to TRBD2. This CDR3 has 16 amino acids. Germline CDR1 SNHLY, CDR2 FYNNEI. V shed 2 bases, J shed 8 bases, and the junction held 5 bases outside the gene matches. Here the CDR3 DNA reads TGTGCCAGCAGTGAATACGGGACTAGCGGGAGACATGAGCAGTTCTTC. As protein: CASSEYGTSGRHEQFF.

This sequence joins TRBV6-1 and TRBJ2-5; perhaps TRBD1 as D (5 bases). The V end was cut by 2 bases, the J end by 2 bases, with 6 bases between. The V gene's germline CDR1 is MNHNS and CDR2 SASEGT. The CDR3 extends over 13 amino acids. This CDR3 is CASSEQGQETQYF. As DNA, the CDR3 is TGTGCCAGCAGTGAACAGGGTCAAGAGACCCAGTACTTC.

J is TRBJ1-5 and V is TRBV7-9; 8 bases align to TRBD1. The CDR3 has 15 residues. Trimming took 4 bases from V and 2 from J; bases not matched to a gene: 4. The germline V gene has CDR1 SEHNR and CDR2 FQNEAQ (reference sequence). The CDR3 loop is CASSSGQGRNQPQHF. CDR3 nucleotide sequence: TGTGCCAGCAGCTCAGGACAGGGACGCAATCAGCCCCAGCATTTT.

The chain couples TRBV2 to TRBJ2-5; possible D gene TRBD2, 6 bases. V was shortened by 4 bases and J by 5 bases, with 14 bases between the two germline ends. The CDR3 totals 14 residues. Germline CDR1 reads SNHLY; CDR2 reads FYNNEI. Here the CDR3 DNA reads TGTGCCAGCAGTGGGACCGGGAGAGGGGAGACCCAGTACTTC. It is translated as CASSGTGRGETQYF.

The genes are TRBV28 and TRBJ2-7; 8 nucleotides align to TRBD2. The J segment lost 5 bases and the V segment lost 4 bases, leaving 10 bases of the junction unmatched. This CDR3 has 15 amino acids. CDR1 is MDHEN and CDR2 is SYDVKM in the germline V gene. Here the CDR3 reads CASSSAGLARNEQYF. The CDR3 nucleotides read TGTGCCAGCAGTTCCGCCGGACTAGCTCGAAACGAGCAGTACTTC.

V gene TRBV5-4 combines with J gene TRBJ2-7; D is tentatively TRBD1 or TRBD2 (5 bases each). The CDR3 has 13 amino acids. V was pared by 4 bases and J by 5 bases, with 13 bases between. The germline gives CDR1 SGHNT, CDR2 YYREEE (reference sequence). The CDR3: CASSRGVYHEQYF. The CDR3, as DNA: TGTGCCAGCAGCCGAGGGGTCTACCACGAGCAGTACTTC.

This clone was observed once. V usage is TRBV10-1 and J usage is TRBJ2-1, with D hard to call. Germline assignment: CDR1 WNHNN and CDR2 SYGVQD (reference sequence). CDR3 length: 15 residues. V lost 0 bases to trimming and J lost 3 bases, with 9 bases between them. CDR3 in DNA: TGCGCCAGCAGTGAGTCTGGGCATCACTACAATGAGCAGTTCTTC. Translating gives CASSESGHHYNEQFF.

The chain employs TRBV13 and TRBJ2-7; D is perhaps TRBD1 (6 bases). The ends were cut back, 0 bases at V and 9 bases at J, with 12 bases in the middle. CDR1 PRHDT and CDR2 FYEKMQ come from the germline V gene (reference sequence). CDR3 length: 13 amino acids. For the CDR3, the DNA is TGTGCCAGCAGCTTAGGGGGGGCGACGAGGCAGTACTTC. This translates into CASSLGGATRQYF.

The chain combines TRBV6-5 with TRBJ1-1; perhaps TRBD1 as D (6 bases). The germline V and J ends were trimmed by 8 bases and 5 bases, with 18 bases remaining between them. Germline CDR1 and CDR2: MNHEY and SVGAGI. CDR3 size: 14 residues. The CDR3 nucleotides are TGTGCCAGCGCGATAAGTCAGGGGAGGACTGAAGCTTTCTTT. Its translation: CASAISQGRTEAFF.

CDR3 sequence reads: CASSLMAGALNTEAFF. CDR3 in DNA: TGTGCCAGCAGTTTGATGGCAGGAGCGCTGAACACTGAAGCTTTCTTT. V usage is TRBV27 and J usage is TRBJ1-1; D uncertain. Germline assignment: CDR1 MNHEY and CDR2 SMNVEV (reference sequence). The length of the CDR3 is 16 residues. Trimming pared 3 bases from V and 0 bases from J, leaving 14 bases between.

The gene calls are TRBV29-1 and TRBJ1-1, with 8 bases matching TRBD1. V lost 5 bases, J lost 8 bases, and 7 bases stayed unmatched. This CDR3 spans 12 amino acids. CDR1 and CDR2 (germline): SQVTM, ANQGSEA. The CDR3 protein is CSVRTGSLEAFF. CDR3 sequence (DNA): TGCAGCGTTAGGACAGGGTCGCTCGAAGCTTTCTTT.

The V and J genes are TRBV29-1 and TRBJ2-1; D is ambiguous. Germline V gene lookup returns CDR1 SQVTM and CDR2 ANQGSEA. The CDR3 consists of 12 residues. Trimming pared 4 bases from V and 7 bases from J, leaving 11 bases between. CDR3 nucleotides: TGCAGCGTTGTATTCCGTCTGAATGAGCAGTTCTTC. It translates to CSVVFRLNEQFF.

This chain links TRBV28 with TRBJ1-4; TRBD1 matches 9 bases. The CDR3 extends over 14 amino acids. The V and J ends lost 4 bases and 7 bases, in that order; junction bases with no gene match: 4. The germline V gene encodes CDR1 MDHEN and CDR2 SYDVKM. The CDR3, as DNA: TGTGCCAGCAGTTCGGACAGGGGAAGTGAAAAACTGTTTTTT. Translation gives CASSSDRGSEKLFF.

The V gene is TRBV9, the J gene TRBJ2-5, with 7 nucleotides matching TRBD2. With V trimmed by 4 bases and J by 2 bases, 8 bases remained unmatched. The CDR3 has 15 residues. The V gene's germline CDR1 is SGDLS and CDR2 YYNGEE. The CDR3 DNA follows: TGTGCCAGCAGCCCCCAAGCGGGGCCGCAAGAGACCCAGTACTTC. It encodes CASSPQAGPQETQYF.

V is TRBV10-2 and J is TRBJ1-1; D unclear. Deletions cut 7 bases from V and 3 bases from J, with 12 bases between. Germline V CDR1 and CDR2: WSHSY, SAAADI. The CDR3 runs to 13 residues. This chain's CDR3 is CASNGYPHTEAFF. The CDR3 bases are TGCGCCAGCAATGGATACCCACACACTGAAGCTTTCTTT.

V usage is TRBV9 and J usage is TRBJ2-7, with TRBD2 identical over 11 bases. The CDR3 sequence is 14 residues long. The ends lost 3 bases at V and 3 bases at J; junction bases unmatched: 2. CDR1 and CDR2 (germline): SGDLS, YYNGEE. CDR3 loop: CASSATSGSYEQYF. CDR3 nucleotide sequence: TGTGCCAGCAGCGCAACTAGCGGGAGCTACGAGCAGTACTTC.